One sample yielded the 31 T cell receptor beta chains listed below, sequenced in a study of response to subunit inactivated influenza vaccine. Via MiXCR, TCRdb re-called the RT-PCR reads, giving one row per CDR3 protein. The sample carries roughly 630,000 distinct CDR3 sequences, about 15% recorded once. The material sequenced was PBMCs from blood, taken less than 15 days before vaccination. The receptor source for this set is a man aged 45-65 years who received an inactivated influenza vaccine.

This clonotype appeared a few times. The chain couples TRBV7-2 to TRBJ2-5, with 15 bases aligning to TRBD2. Germline trimming cut 4 bases from V and 5 bases from J; bases unmatched to any gene: 8. CDR1 is SGHTA and CDR2 is FQGNSA in the germline V gene. The CDR3 contains 17 residues. The CDR3 DNA reads TGTGCCAGCAGCTCGAATGGACTAGCGGGGGGGCGGGAGACCCAGTACTTC. Protein product: CASSSNGLAGGRETQYF.

This clonotype was counted only a few times. The J gene is TRBJ1-5, the V gene TRBV12-3 or TRBV12-4, with D possibly TRBD1 on 6 matching bases. The length of the CDR3 is 16 residues. The V end lost 2 bases, the J end lost 3 bases, and 14 bases lay between the germline ends. The CDR3 region has the DNA TGTGCCAGCAGTTTAAAGGCAGGGGCTATCAATCAGCCCCAGCATTTT. Protein sequence: CASSLKAGAINQPQHF.

The V gene is TRBV28, the J gene TRBJ1-1; 7 bases align to TRBD1. The V gene end was trimmed by 3 bases and the J gene end by 3 bases; junction bases not matched to a gene: 4. Germline loops: CDR1 MDHEN, CDR2 SYDVKM. This CDR3 has 14 residues. CDR3 in amino acids: CASSFVQGYTEAFF. As DNA, the CDR3 is TGTGCCAGCAGTTTTGTACAGGGGTACACTGAAGCTTTCTTT.

The rearrangement joins TRBV11-1 to TRBJ2-1; D possibly corresponds to TRBD1 (5 bases). The V gene's germline CDR1 is SGHAT and CDR2 FQDESV (reference sequence). V was pared by 2 bases and J by 4 bases, with 21 bases between. The CDR3 has 18 amino acids. The CDR3 nucleotides read TGTGCCAGCAGCTTAAGCTACAGGCGCCTGACAAGATACAATGAGCAGTTCTTC. The encoded protein is CASSLSYRRLTRYNEQFF. Full variable domain (missing parts from reference TRBV11-1 and TRBJ2-1): EAEVAQSPRYKITEKSQAVAFWCDPISGHATLYWYRQILGQGPELLVQFQDESVVDDSQLPKDRFSAERLKGVDSTLKIQPAELGDSAMYLCASSLSYRRLTRYNEQFFGPGTRLTVL.

The rearrangement uses TRBV15 and TRBJ1-2, with 7 positions matching TRBD1. The CDR3 contains 15 residues. Unmatched junction bases numbered 5, after V lost 0 bases and J lost 4 bases. CDR1 LNHNV and CDR2 YYDKDF come from the germline V gene (reference sequence). CDR3 in amino acids: CATSREGTELYGYTF. In nucleotides, the CDR3 is TGTGCCACCAGCAGAGAAGGGACAGAACTCTATGGCTACACCTTC.

This clonotype was observed a few times. This sequence joins TRBV6-1 and TRBJ2-5; 10 bases match TRBD1. Per germline, CDR1 MNHNS and CDR2 SASEGT. The CDR3 length is 15 residues. After removal of 5 bases from V and 9 bases from J, the junction contained 12 bases not matched to a gene. The CDR3: CASSRPGQGKMSQYF. DNA for the CDR3: TGTGCCAGCAGTCGCCCGGGACAGGGGAAAATGTCCCAGTACTTC.

This clonotype was seen a handful of times. This sequence joins TRBV7-8 and TRBJ2-7; 11 nucleotides line up with TRBD1. V was pared by 3 bases and J by 3 bases, with 7 bases of the junction left unmatched. The CDR3 has 16 residues. CDR1 and CDR2 (germline): SGHVS, FQNEAQ. The CDR3 DNA reads TGTGCCAGCAGCTTGGACCGGGACAGGGGGGACTACGAGCAGTACTTC. It translates to CASSLDRDRGDYEQYF.

The genes are TRBV28 and TRBJ2-5; possibly TRBD2 for D (5 bases). V lost 6 bases and J lost 2, with 22 bases in between. Germline CDR1 MDHEN, CDR2 SYDVKM. CDR3 length equals 17 residues. The CDR3 sequence is CASRNPFAEGRQETQYF. Written as DNA, the CDR3 is TGTGCCAGCAGGAACCCGTTCGCCGAGGGTCGTCAAGAGACCCAGTACTTC.

This clonotype occurred many times. The V gene is TRBV20-1, the J gene TRBJ1-1, with 8 bases that match TRBD1. CDR3 size: 12 residues. J gave up 10 bases and V 7 bases, and 11 bases lay outside the gene matches. From germline, CDR1 is DFQATT and CDR2 SNEGSKA (reference sequence). CDR3 in DNA: TGCAGTGGAGTGCCAGGGGGCTTGGGAGCTTTCTTT. It codes for CSGVPGGLGAFF.

The rearrangement links TRBV7-9 to TRBJ2-3, with D possibly being TRBD2 (5 bases). Germline CDR1 SEHNR, CDR2 FQNEAQ (reference sequence). This CDR3 is built from 14 residues. V shed 7 bases and J shed 5 bases, with 16 bases lying between them. The CDR3 loop reads CASTNSGAGDTQYF. The DNA of the CDR3 is TGTGCCAGCACCAATTCGGGTGCGGGAGATACGCAGTATTTT.

The V gene is TRBV5-1, the J gene TRBJ2-1; 8 nucleotides align to TRBD1. Germline CDR1 and CDR2: SGHRS and YFSETQ. The length of the CDR3 is 14 residues. The ends lost 6 bases at V and 7 bases at J; junction bases unmatched: 9. CDR3 amino acids: CASTRQGPQNEQFF. The CDR3 coding sequence is TGCGCCAGCACCCGACAGGGGCCCCAAAATGAGCAGTTCTTC.

The chain couples TRBV10-3 to TRBJ2-3, with 8 bases lining up with TRBD2. The V gene's germline CDR1 is ENHRY and CDR2 SYGVKD. The V segment lost 2 bases and the J segment 5 bases; nucleotides outside the gene matches: 9. The CDR3 has 16 residues. DNA for the CDR3: TGTGCCATCAGTGAGCTTTTAGCGGGAAAACAAGATACGCAGTATTTT. Translated: CAISELLAGKQDTQYF.

This clonotype was counted a few times. J is TRBJ2-3 and V is TRBV7-9, with 8 bases matching TRBD2. The CDR3 runs 14 residues. The germline V gene encodes CDR1 SEHNR and CDR2 FQNEAQ (reference sequence). V lost 11 bases and J lost 1; bases outside the gene matches: 8. The CDR3 bases are TGTGCCTTCACGGGGGGGCCGGGCACAGATACGCAGTATTTT. Translating gives CAFTGGPGTDTQYF.

The chain combines TRBV4-2 with TRBJ2-3; TRBD2 matches 9 bases. V shed 0 bases, J shed 4 bases, and the junction held 5 bases outside the gene matches. Germline V CDR1 and CDR2: LGHNA, YNFKEQ. The CDR3 is made up of 16 amino acids. The CDR3 spells CASSQDLAGGPDTQYF. For the CDR3, the DNA is TGTGCCAGCAGCCAAGATTTGGCGGGGGGGCCAGATACGCAGTATTTT.

This clonotype has at least ten counts. V gene TRBV19 combines with J gene TRBJ1-2; D unresolved. From germline, CDR1 is LNHDA and CDR2 SQIVND (reference sequence). Trimming removed 6 bases from V and 7 bases from J, with 18 bases in between. This CDR3 is 14 amino acids long. The CDR3 nucleotides read TGTGCCAGTAGCGCCCACGGTTGGGCCCGTGGCTACACCTTC. As protein: CASSAHGWARGYTF.

The sample holds a few counts of this clonotype. The rearrangement uses TRBV6-5 and TRBJ2-3; D is uncertain. Germline loops: CDR1 MNHEY, CDR2 SVGAGI. The CDR3 is 13 residues long. V lost 6 bases to trimming and J lost 8 bases, with 15 bases between them. CDR3 coding DNA: TGTGCCAGCAGAGACTCCGGCCCAGGTACGCAGTATTTT. The encoded protein is CASRDSGPGTQYF.

The J gene is TRBJ1-1, the V gene TRBV10-2; D is perhaps TRBD1 (5 bases). CDR1 is WSHSY, CDR2 SAAADI, per germline. Trimming removed 6 bases from V and 4 bases from J, with 12 bases in between. The CDR3 length is 13 residues. In nucleotides, the CDR3 is TGCGCCAGCAGCTGGACCGGGACCACTGAAGCTTTCTTT. Translating gives CASSWTGTTEAFF.

Ten or more counts support this clonotype. This chain uses TRBV4-3 with TRBJ1-1, with D maybe TRBD1 (5 bases). This CDR3 region has 16 residues. The V end lost 0 bases, the J end lost 5 bases, and 16 bases lay between the germline ends. Germline V CDR1 and CDR2: LGHNA, YSLEER. This CDR3 reads CASSQDNSRRTTEAFF. CDR3 nucleotide sequence: TGCGCCAGCAGCCAAGATAATTCGAGGCGGACAACTGAAGCTTTCTTT.

This clonotype was seen only a few times. The J gene is TRBJ2-1, the V gene TRBV4-2; unclear D gene. CDR1 is LGHNA and CDR2 is YNFKEQ in the germline V gene. This CDR3 is 12 amino acids long. V lost 0 bases and J 15 bases, leaving 12 bases between the germline ends. In DNA, the CDR3 is TGTGCCAGCAGCCAAGAATTGGGGTGGCCGTTCTTC. Its protein is CASSQELGWPFF.

This clonotype was detected only a few times. The chain has TRBV10-3 and TRBJ2-5, with TRBD1 matching over 8 bases. Germline CDR1 and CDR2: ENHRY and SYGVKD. The CDR3 contains 14 residues. The V and J ends lost 6 bases and 3 bases, in that order; junction bases with no gene match: 6. The CDR3 nucleotides read TGTGCCATCAGCCCGGGACAGGACGAAGAGACCCAGTACTTC. Amino acids: CAISPGQDEETQYF.

The chain recombines TRBV5-6 with TRBJ2-7, with TRBD2 as a possible D gene (7 bases). The CDR3 sequence is 16 residues long. V shed 1 base and J shed 4 bases, with 18 bases lying between them. Per germline, CDR1 SGHDT and CDR2 YYEEEE. CDR3 nucleotide sequence: TGTGCCAGCAGCTTGTTCCGTCTGGGGGGGCCTTACGAGCAGTACTTC. Translation gives CASSLFRLGGPYEQYF.

This clonotype has a handful of counts. The chain carries TRBV12-3 or TRBV12-4 and TRBJ2-7; 9 bases map to TRBD2. This CDR3 region has 14 residues. V lost 6 bases to trimming and J lost 6 bases; unmatched junction nucleotides: 9. The CDR3 protein is CASSETSGLVEQYF. In DNA form, the CDR3 reads TGTGCCAGCAGCGAGACTAGCGGTTTGGTCGAGCAGTACTTC.

This clonotype was counted between two and nine times. The chain is built from TRBV4-3 and TRBJ2-7, with TRBD2 identical over 7 bases. V dropped 0 bases and J dropped 0; count of bases not matched to a gene: 2. Germline V gene sequence: CDR1 LGHNA, CDR2 YSLEER. The CDR3 is made up of 15 amino acids. The CDR3 sequence: CASSQDTSDSYEQYF. In DNA form, the CDR3 reads TGCGCCAGCAGCCAAGATACTAGCGACTCCTACGAGCAGTACTTC.

The gene calls are TRBV20-1 and TRBJ2-7, with D perhaps matching TRBD1 (6 bases). This CDR3 is built from 13 residues. V was shortened by 7 bases and J by 3 bases, with 16 bases between the two germline ends. Germline CDR1 reads DFQATT; CDR2 reads SNEGSKA (reference sequence). CDR3 sequence reads: CSGRDIINYEQYF. For the CDR3, the DNA is TGCAGTGGCCGGGACATTATAAACTACGAGCAGTACTTC.

This clonotype was counted many times. This rearrangement joins TRBV2 to TRBJ2-2; TRBD2 agrees at 12 bases. The ends lost 6 bases at V and 3 bases at J; junction bases unmatched: 8. Germline V gene lookup returns CDR1 SNHLY and CDR2 FYNNEI. This CDR3 has 17 amino acids. CDR3 loop: CASSPGLAGPDTGELFF. In nucleotides, the CDR3 is TGTGCCAGCAGCCCGGGACTAGCGGGCCCTGACACCGGGGAGCTGTTTTTT. Looking up the rest from reference TRBV2 and TRBJ2-2 gives the full variable domain: EPEVTQTPSHQVTQMGQEVILRCVPISNHLYFYWYRQILGQKVEFLVSFYNNEISEKSEIFDDQFSVERPDGSNFTLKIRSTKLEDSAMYFCASSPGLAGPDTGELFFGEGSRLTVL.

This sequence joins TRBV7-6 and TRBJ2-2; 7 positions agree with TRBD2. CDR1 and CDR2 from the germline V gene are SGHVS and FNYEAQ. The junction had 9 bases not matched to a gene; V was cut back by 1 base and J by 4 bases. CDR3 length equals 17 residues. The DNA for the CDR3 is TGTGCCAGCAGCTTAGAGAGGGGAGGGGCGCGCACCGGGGAGCTGTTTTTT. This translates into CASSLERGGARTGELFF.

V is TRBV20-1 and J is TRBJ1-1, with 7 positions matching TRBD1. Germline V CDR1 and CDR2: DFQATT, SNEGSKA (reference sequence). Trimming took 5 bases from V and 4 from J; bases not matched to a gene: 10. The CDR3 totals 14 residues. The CDR3 DNA reads TGCAGTGCTCAATCGACAGGGAGGATCACTGAAGCTTTCTTT. This codes for CSAQSTGRITEAFF.

This clonotype was seen a few times. The CDR3 protein is CATQRGGRETQYF. The CDR3 DNA reads TGTGCCACCCAACGTGGAGGACGGGAGACCCAGTACTTC. The chain uses TRBV7-2 and TRBJ2-5; TRBD2 might be the D (5 bases). CDR1 and CDR2 (germline): SGHTA, FQGNSA. This CDR3 comprises 13 residues. V lost 10 bases and J lost 5, with 17 bases in between.

This clonotype was counted at least ten times. This chain joins TRBV6-1 and TRBJ2-2; the D gene is possibly TRBD1 (5 bases). The germline V gene has CDR1 MNHNS and CDR2 SASEGT. This CDR3 is 16 amino acids long. V was pared by 5 bases and J by 3 bases, with 16 bases between. The CDR3: CASSPPSQGYTGELFF. CDR3 nucleotides: TGTGCCAGCAGTCCACCCAGCCAGGGTTACACCGGGGAGCTGTTTTTT.

This rearrangement joins TRBV12-3 or TRBV12-4 to TRBJ2-5; possible D gene TRBD2, 7 bases. V shed 6 bases and J shed 5 bases, with 16 bases lying between them. The CDR3 consists of 14 residues. The CDR3 DNA reads TGTGCCAGCAGACCGGGGGCGGGGGCCGAGACCCAGTACTTC. Translation gives CASRPGAGAETQYF.

Points on this clonotype: Since a much larger clone is just one base distant, this may be a read error. V usage is TRBV7-2 and J usage is TRBJ2-1; unclear D gene. Per the germline V gene, CDR1 is SGHTA and CDR2 is FQGNSA. The length of the CDR3 is 12 residues. The CDR3 bases are TGTGCAAGCCAGTATGGGGTCAATAAGCAGTTCTTC. It encodes CASQYGVNKQFF.